The rows below give T cell receptor beta chains drawn from one sample of a study of cytomegalovirus exposure and HLA in healthy donors. The table came from immunoSEQ multiplex PCR; TCRdb's copy has only in-frame clones and leaves some out. The sample has 150,000 to 200,000 clones; roughly 83% are singletons. Sequencing was carried out using PBMCs. Every receptor here comes from a man between 25 and 39 years old in good health and CMV-seropositive. Both conserved end residues are part of each CDR3. Each record gives: D gene, clone size, V gene, J gene, CDR3 protein, CDR3 DNA. A D gene is named only where the DNA matches it firmly. Rows give clone size only sometimes, using once, few, many, or a class for an expanded clone.

D gene: TRBD1
clone size: NA
V gene: TRBV6-1
J gene: TRBJ1-5
CDR3 protein: CASSEDRGRGLSNQPQHF
CDR3 DNA: TGTGCCAGCAGTGAGGACAGGGGCCGGGGGCTAAGCAATCAGCCCCAGCATTTT

D gene: TRBD1
clone size: NA
V gene: TRBV5-4
J gene: TRBJ2-5
CDR3 protein: CASSSQIDRGRETQYF
CDR3 DNA: TGTGCCAGCAGCTCACAGATCGACAGGGGGAGGGAGACCCAGTACTTC

D gene: NA
clone size: NA
V gene: TRBV15
J gene: TRBJ2-7
CDR3 protein: CATSPGSSYEQYF
CDR3 DNA: TGTGCCACCAGCCCGGGAAGCTCCTACGAGCAGTACTTC

D gene: NA
clone size: NA
V gene: TRBV7-8
J gene: TRBJ2-2
CDR3 protein: CASSLSRSTGELFF
CDR3 DNA: TGTGCCAGCAGCTTATCGAGGTCAACCGGGGAGCTGTTTTTT

D gene: TRBD1
clone size: NA
V gene: TRBV18
J gene: TRBJ1-2
CDR3 protein: CASSQGTGDGYTF
CDR3 DNA: TGTGCCAGTTCACAGGGGACAGGGGATGGCTACACCTTC

D gene: NA
clone size: once
V gene: TRBV4-3
J gene: TRBJ1-2
CDR3 protein: CASSQEAQGDGYTF
CDR3 DNA: TGCGCCAGCAGCCAAGAAGCACAGGGTGATGGCTACACCTTC

D gene: NA
clone size: NA
V gene: TRBV5-1
J gene: TRBJ2-3
CDR3 protein: CASSLREAVGTDTQYF
CDR3 DNA: TGCGCCAGCAGCTTGAGGGAGGCAGTCGGCACAGATACGCAGTATTTT

D gene: NA
clone size: NA
V gene: TRBV7-2
J gene: TRBJ1-5
CDR3 protein: CASSFSNSNQPQHF
CDR3 DNA: TGTGCCAGCAGCTTCAGTAATAGCAATCAGCCCCAGCATTTT

D gene: NA
clone size: NA
V gene: TRBV4-2
J gene: TRBJ2-5
CDR3 protein: CASSQDLGFWHQETQYF
CDR3 DNA: TGTGCCAGCAGCCAAGATCTCGGGTTTTGGCACCAAGAGACCCAGTACTTC

D gene: NA
clone size: NA
V gene: TRBV28
J gene: TRBJ2-7
CDR3 protein: CASEGSDYEQYF
CDR3 DNA: TGTGCCAGCGAGGGATCCGACTACGAGCAGTACTTC

D gene: NA
clone size: NA
V gene: TRBV5-4
J gene: TRBJ2-1
CDR3 protein: CASSPGQSSYNEQFF
CDR3 DNA: TGTGCCAGCAGCCCCGGACAGAGCTCCTACAATGAGCAGTTCTTC

D gene: NA
clone size: NA
V gene: TRBV27
J gene: TRBJ2-5
CDR3 protein: CASSRFQASQETQYF
CDR3 DNA: TGTGCCAGCAGTCGGTTCCAGGCGTCCCAAGAGACCCAGTACTTC

D gene: TRBD2
clone size: NA
V gene: TRBV4-2
J gene: TRBJ2-1
CDR3 protein: CASSQDSRAGAYNEQFF
CDR3 DNA: TGTGCCAGCAGCCAAGATTCGAGAGCGGGAGCCTACAATGAGCAGTTCTTC

D gene: NA
clone size: NA
V gene: TRBV2
J gene: TRBJ1-1
CDR3 protein: CASRYPGVRGQNTEAFF
CDR3 DNA: TGTGCCAGCAGATACCCCGGGGTAAGGGGACAGAACACTGAAGCTTTCTTT

D gene: NA
clone size: NA
V gene: TRBV15
J gene: TRBJ2-6
CDR3 protein: CATSLSVGSGANVLTF
CDR3 DNA: TGTGCCACCAGTTTGAGTGTCGGCTCTGGGGCCAACGTCCTGACTTTC

D gene: NA
clone size: once
V gene: TRBV20-1
J gene: TRBJ2-7
CDR3 protein: CSASQVYEQYF
CDR3 DNA: TGCAGTGCTAGTCAGGTCTACGAGCAGTACTTC

D gene: TRBD1
clone size: NA
V gene: TRBV27
J gene: TRBJ2-1
CDR3 protein: CASSLWGTGNNEQFF
CDR3 DNA: TGTGCCAGCAGTTTATGGGGGACAGGGAACAATGAGCAGTTCTTC

D gene: NA
clone size: NA
V gene: TRBV28
J gene: TRBJ2-1
CDR3 protein: CASSLSSYNEQFF
CDR3 DNA: TGTGCCAGCAGTTTATCATCCTACAATGAGCAGTTCTTC

D gene: TRBD2
clone size: NA
V gene: TRBV30
J gene: TRBJ2-3
CDR3 protein: CAWSTGGSTDTQYF
CDR3 DNA: TGTGCCTGGAGTACGGGGGGAAGCACAGATACGCAGTATTTT

D gene: NA
clone size: NA
V gene: TRBV11-2
J gene: TRBJ2-7
CDR3 protein: CASSVAPPYEQYF
CDR3 DNA: TGTGCCAGCAGCGTAGCCCCCCCGTACGAGCAGTACTTC

D gene: NA
clone size: NA
V gene: TRBV10-3
J gene: TRBJ1-1
CDR3 protein: CAIRPSGVNTEAFF
CDR3 DNA: TGTGCCATCAGACCGTCGGGGGTGAACACTGAAGCTTTCTTT

D gene: TRBD2
clone size: few
V gene: TRBV6-5
J gene: TRBJ2-7
CDR3 protein: CASSYGGGFGEQYF
CDR3 DNA: TGTGCCAGCAGTTACGGGGGGGGTTTCGGCGAGCAGTACTTC

D gene: TRBD1
clone size: NA
V gene: TRBV11-3
J gene: TRBJ1-1
CDR3 protein: CASSGQGPLGTEAFF
CDR3 DNA: TGTGCCAGCAGCGGACAGGGGCCCTTGGGCACTGAAGCTTTCTTT

D gene: TRBD1
clone size: NA
V gene: TRBV6-4
J gene: TRBJ1-5
CDR3 protein: CASSLNRGEPQHF
CDR3 DNA: TGTGCCAGCAGTTTAAACAGGGGGGAGCCCCAGCATTTT

D gene: TRBD2
clone size: NA
V gene: TRBV25-1
J gene: TRBJ2-1
CDR3 protein: CASSDLGDYYNEQFF
CDR3 DNA: TGTGCCAGCAGTGATTTGGGGGACTACTACAATGAGCAGTTCTTC

D gene: TRBD2
clone size: few
V gene: TRBV4-3
J gene: TRBJ2-7
CDR3 protein: CASSQEGAGGTYEQYF
CDR3 DNA: TGCGCCAGCAGCCAAGAGGGGGCGGGGGGAACCTACGAGCAGTACTTC

D gene: TRBD2
clone size: NA
V gene: TRBV4-1
J gene: TRBJ2-7
CDR3 protein: CASSQRTSGGSYEQYF
CDR3 DNA: TGCGCCAGCAGCCAGAGAACTAGCGGGGGTTCCTACGAGCAGTACTTC

D gene: NA
clone size: NA
V gene: TRBV29-1
J gene: TRBJ1-2
CDR3 protein: CSVAESGVTGYTF
CDR3 DNA: TGCAGCGTTGCGGAGTCAGGGGTAACAGGCTACACCTTC

D gene: NA
clone size: NA
V gene: TRBV9
J gene: TRBJ2-1
CDR3 protein: CASSVAWSSYNEQFF
CDR3 DNA: TGTGCCAGCAGCGTAGCCTGGAGCTCCTACAATGAGCAGTTCTTC

D gene: NA
clone size: once
V gene: TRBV9
J gene: TRBJ1-1
CDR3 protein: CASSPRAVNTEAFF
CDR3 DNA: TGTGCCAGCAGCCCGCGGGCGGTGAACACTGAAGCTTTCTTT

D gene: NA
clone size: NA
V gene: TRBV19
J gene: TRBJ2-7
CDR3 protein: CARGASPYEQYF
CDR3 DNA: TGTGCCAGGGGGGCTTCCCCCTACGAGCAGTACTTC

D gene: TRBD1
clone size: few
V gene: TRBV30
J gene: TRBJ1-1
CDR3 protein: CAWSVSRTGAYEAFF
CDR3 DNA: TGTGCCTGGAGTGTATCCCGGACAGGGGCGTACGAAGCTTTCTTT

D gene: NA
clone size: NA
V gene: TRBV27
J gene: TRBJ2-1
CDR3 protein: CASSLSLGSSYNEQFF
CDR3 DNA: TGTGCCAGCAGTTTATCTCTGGGGAGCTCCTACAATGAGCAGTTCTTC

D gene: NA
clone size: NA
V gene: TRBV28
J gene: TRBJ2-3
CDR3 protein: CASSLVWSGTDTQYF
CDR3 DNA: TGTGCCAGCAGTTTAGTCTGGTCGGGCACAGATACGCAGTATTTT

D gene: TRBD2
clone size: NA
V gene: TRBV5-1
J gene: TRBJ2-1
CDR3 protein: CASSFPSGPTDEQFF
CDR3 DNA: TGCGCCAGCAGCTTTCCTAGCGGGCCTACGGATGAGCAGTTCTTC

D gene: NA
clone size: NA
V gene: TRBV2
J gene: TRBJ1-2
CDR3 protein: CASSEFGTPGYHGYTF
CDR3 DNA: TGTGCCAGCAGTGAATTCGGGACACCAGGCTACCATGGCTACACCTTC

D gene: TRBD1
clone size: few
V gene: TRBV5-1
J gene: TRBJ1-2
CDR3 protein: CASRPGQATGYTF
CDR3 DNA: TGCGCCAGCAGGCCGGGACAGGCCACTGGCTACACCTTC

D gene: NA
clone size: NA
V gene: TRBV28
J gene: TRBJ2-7
CDR3 protein: CASSFPAGAIYEQYF
CDR3 DNA: TGTGCCAGCAGTTTCCCGGCAGGGGCTATTTACGAGCAGTACTTC

D gene: TRBD1
clone size: NA
V gene: TRBV18
J gene: TRBJ2-7
CDR3 protein: CASSPGTGDRYEQYF
CDR3 DNA: TGTGCCAGCTCACCCGGGACAGGGGATCGCTACGAGCAGTACTTC

D gene: NA
clone size: NA
V gene: TRBV10-2
J gene: TRBJ1-5
CDR3 protein: CASNRAGGNQPQHF
CDR3 DNA: TGCGCCAGCAACCGCGCGGGAGGCAATCAGCCCCAGCATTTT

D gene: NA
clone size: NA
V gene: TRBV6-1
J gene: TRBJ1-2
CDR3 protein: CASSPSGQTYGYTF
CDR3 DNA: TGTGCCAGCAGTCCCTCCGGACAGACCTATGGCTACACCTTC

D gene: TRBD1
clone size: few
V gene: TRBV10-3
J gene: TRBJ1-5
CDR3 protein: CAISESMGQDQPQHF
CDR3 DNA: TGTGCCATCAGTGAGTCGATGGGACAGGATCAGCCCCAGCATTTT